Sequencing of this T cell receptor beta chain was carried out in a study of T-cell reconstitution after alpha-beta-depleted transplantation in children. Germline trimming cut 2 bases from V and 0 bases from J; bases unmatched to any gene: 4. The CDR3 has 19 amino acids. Per the germline V gene, CDR1 is MNHEY and CDR2 is SMNVEV (reference sequence). This clonotype was found a few times. Construction of the TCRbeta library involved unique molecular identifiers. TCRdb used MiXCR to reprocess the PCR reads, holding one entry per CDR3 protein. The repertoire has 700,000 to 950,000 distinct CDR3 sequences, 15% to 20% of them found once; the top ten carry roughly 4.8%.

V is TRBV27 and J is TRBJ2-1; 16 positions agree with TRBD2. The starting material was PBMCs, mostly from graft donor cells, obtained 360 days after TCRalphabeta/CD19-depleted stem cell transplant. The TCR comes from a male patient between 5 and 17 years old who had a stem cell transplant for acute lymphoblastic leukemia, so the T cells may come from the graft donor. CDR3 bases: TGTGCCAGCAGTTTAGGGGGACTAGCGGGAGGGAGCTCCTACAATGAGCAGTTCTTC. Translation: CASSLGGLAGGSSYNEQFF.